Following are 30 T cell receptor beta chains from one sample sequenced in a study of shared clonotypes between healthy human individuals. The repertoire was sequenced with immunoSEQ multiplex PCR; TCRdb's copy has only in-frame clones and lacks some. In the table there are some 580,000 clones, approximately 97% of which are singletons. The sequenced sample was naive CD4+ T cells sorted from blood. Subset denoted: CD45RA+ positively selected. The receptors were gathered from a woman aged 25 to 39 in good health.

This clone was counted between two and nine times. This rearrangement joins TRBV10-3 to TRBJ1-1; D possibly corresponds to TRBD1 (5 bases). The V end lost 11 bases, the J end lost 1 base, and 11 bases lay between the germline ends. Germline CDR1 and CDR2: ENHRY and SYGVKD. The CDR3 totals 12 residues. This CDR3 is CAATGANTEAFF. As DNA, the CDR3 is TGTGCCGCGACCGGGGCGAACACTGAAGCTTTCTTT.

The chain is built from TRBV6-1 and TRBJ2-7; the match to TRBD2 covers 8 bases. This CDR3 comprises 16 residues. With 0 bases clipped from V and 2 bases from J, the junction kept 6 bases outside the gene matches. Per the germline V gene, CDR1 is MNHNS and CDR2 is SASEGT. CDR3 residues: CASSEAPGGVPYEQYF. The CDR3 coding sequence is TGTGCCAGCAGTGAAGCACCGGGAGGGGTTCCCTACGAGCAGTACTTC.

This clone was found once. The chain joins TRBV6-6 to TRBJ2-3; tentative D call: TRBD1 (6 bases). This CDR3 contains 15 residues. V was cut by 2 bases and J by 2 bases, with 11 bases left in between. Per germline, CDR1 MNHNY and CDR2 SVGAGI (reference sequence). The CDR3 is CASSYGTLATDTQYF. In DNA, the CDR3 is TGTGCCAGCAGTTACGGGACATTGGCCACAGATACGCAGTATTTT.

About this clone itself: Relative to the germline gene, one junction end is altered; a read error may explain this. The chain couples TRBV5-8 to TRBJ2-1; TRBD1 aligns across 9 bases. Germline CDR1 reads SGHTS; CDR2 reads YDEGEE. This CDR3 spans 12 amino acids. The CDR3 here is CASSSYRGQGLF. CDR3 bases: TGTGCCAGCAGCTCATACAGGGGACAGGGACTCTTC.

The CDR3, as DNA: TGTGCCAGCAGCTTGCTAGCGGGAGGGTGGGATACGCAGTATTTT. This encodes CASSLLAGGWDTQYF. The chain employs TRBV5-5 and TRBJ2-3, with TRBD2 matching over 12 bases. Germline lookup yields CDR1 SGHKS and CDR2 YYEKEE (reference sequence). This CDR3 comprises 15 residues. V was pared by 1 base and J by 6 bases, with 3 bases of the junction left unmatched.

This clone showed up just once. The chain employs TRBV5-8 and TRBJ2-3; 15 bases match TRBD2. This CDR3 region has 15 residues. From germline, CDR1 is SGHTS and CDR2 YDEGEE. V gave up 2 bases and J gave up 6 bases; unmatched junction bases: 1. CDR3 sequence: CASSLGLAGGDTQYF. The CDR3, as DNA: TGTGCCAGCAGCTTAGGACTAGCGGGAGGGGATACGCAGTATTTT.

The chain couples TRBV7-8 to TRBJ2-2; a weak D match, TRBD2 (6 bases). The CDR3 has 16 residues. Trimming took off 4 bases at V and 9 bases at J, with 21 bases between the two ends. In germline, CDR1 is SGHVS, CDR2 FQNEAQ. CDR3: CASSYRRTIEHRELFF. The CDR3 nucleotides read TGTGCCAGCAGCTATAGACGGACTATCGAACACCGGGAGCTGTTTTTT.

CDR3 nucleotides: TGTGCCAGCTCACCACGGTGGCAGGGGAACACTGAAGCTTTCTTT. This translates into CASSPRWQGNTEAFF. This chain connects TRBV18 to TRBJ1-1; tentatively, D is TRBD1 (5 bases). This CDR3 has 15 amino acids. V lost 1 base, J lost 1 base, and 10 bases lay in between. Germline assignment: CDR1 KGHSH and CDR2 LQKENI.

The chain combines TRBV18 with TRBJ2-2; TRBD2 is a possible D gene (5 bases). In germline, CDR1 is KGHSH, CDR2 LQKENI. The CDR3 totals 16 residues. Trimming took off 6 bases at V and 4 bases at J, with 18 bases between the two ends. The CDR3 here is CASSAQDLASTGELFF. CDR3 DNA sequence: TGTGCCAGCTCGGCCCAGGACTTGGCGAGCACCGGGGAGCTGTTTTTT.

J is TRBJ2-7 and V is TRBV5-1; D perhaps matches TRBD1 (5 bases). The length of the CDR3 is 15 residues. Germline loops: CDR1 SGHRS, CDR2 YFSETQ. The V gene lost 2 bases and the J gene lost 0 bases, with 12 bases spanning the gap. The CDR3 DNA sequence: TGCGCCAGCAGCTTAACACACAGGAGCTCCTACGAGCAGTACTTC. It specifies CASSLTHRSSYEQYF.

The chain couples TRBV7-9 to TRBJ2-3, with 8 bases fitting TRBD2. Germline values: CDR1 SEHNR, CDR2 FQNEAQ (reference sequence). The V segment lost 5 bases and the J segment 1 base; nucleotides outside the gene matches: 14. The length of the CDR3 is 18 residues. CDR3 region: CASSRRVSGTKGTDTQYF. The CDR3 nucleotides are TGTGCCAGCAGCCGCCGGGTTAGCGGGACTAAGGGCACAGATACGCAGTATTTT.

This rearrangement joins TRBV5-1 to TRBJ1-4, with unresolved D. The CDR3 contains 14 residues. V lost 3 bases, J lost 3 bases, and 9 bases lay in between. Germline CDR1 and CDR2: SGHRS and YFSETQ. CDR3 protein: CASSYSGANEKLFF. CDR3 bases: TGCGCCAGCAGCTACAGTGGGGCTAATGAAAAACTGTTTTTT. Based on the CDR3 plus reference TRBV5-1 and TRBJ1-4, the full variable domain is KAGVTQTPRYLIKTRGQQVTLSCSPISGHRSVSWYQQTPGQGLQFLFEYFSETQRNKGNFPGRFSGRQFSNSRSEMNVSTLELGDSALYLCASSYSGANEKLFFGSGTQLSVL.

This rearrangement joins TRBV19 to TRBJ2-2; D possibly corresponds to TRBD1 (6 bases). The CDR3 runs 14 residues. Trimming pared 10 bases from V and 1 base from J, leaving 13 bases between. Germline values: CDR1 LNHDA, CDR2 SQIVND (reference sequence). The CDR3 spells CATVGHRNTGELFF. DNA of the CDR3: TGTGCCACCGTGGGACACCGGAACACCGGGGAGCTGTTTTTT.

The V gene is TRBV5-4, the J gene TRBJ2-5; a possible D gene is TRBD2 (6 bases). V lost 1 base and J lost 3, with 16 bases in between. Germline CDR1 SGHNT, CDR2 YYREEE (reference sequence). This CDR3 contains 16 residues. The CDR3: CASSLLGASVKETQYF. In DNA, the CDR3 is TGTGCCAGCAGCTTGCTGGGAGCTAGCGTTAAAGAGACCCAGTACTTC. The variable domain in full, completed from reference TRBV5-4 and TRBJ2-5, reads ETGVTQSPTHLIKTRGQQVTLRCSSQSGHNTVSWYQQALGQGPQFIFQYYREEENGRGNFPPRFSGLQFPNYSSELNVNALELDDSALYLCASSLLGASVKETQYFGPGTRLLVL.

V usage is TRBV5-1 and J usage is TRBJ2-7; perhaps D is TRBD1 or TRBD2 (5 bases each). The CDR3 totals 14 residues. Looked up from germline, CDR1 is SGHRS and CDR2 is YFSETQ. Trimming stripped 4 bases from V and 2 bases from J, with 13 bases between. The chain's CDR3 is CASSQEPGPYEQYF. The CDR3, as DNA: TGCGCCAGCAGCCAGGAACCGGGGCCCTACGAGCAGTACTTC.

The V and J genes are TRBV28 and TRBJ2-3; possible D gene TRBD2, 7 bases. CDR1 is MDHEN, CDR2 SYDVKM, per germline. The CDR3 is 15 residues long. Trimming took off 6 bases at V and 5 bases at J, with 18 bases between the two ends. CDR3 in amino acids: CASSVQDSGIDTQYF. The CDR3, as DNA: TGTGCCAGCAGCGTCCAGGACAGCGGGATAGATACGCAGTATTTT.

The genes are TRBV7-6 and TRBJ2-3, with D maybe TRBD1 (5 bases). CDR1 and CDR2 from the germline V gene are SGHVS and FNYEAQ. The V end lost 1 base, the J end lost 2 bases, and 13 bases lay between the germline ends. CDR3 length: 16 amino acids. The CDR3 DNA is TGTGCCAGCAGCTTAGAGGGGTCCGCTTTCACAGATACGCAGTATTTT. This codes for CASSLEGSAFTDTQYF. The whole variable domain, filled in from reference TRBV7-6 and TRBJ2-3, reads GAGVSQSPRYKVTKRGQDVALRCDPISGHVSLYWYRQALGQGPEFLTYFNYEAQQDKSGLPNDRFSAERPEGSISTLTIQRTEQRDSAMYRCASSLEGSAFTDTQYFGPGTRLTVL.

The chain joins TRBV2 to TRBJ1-3; D gene ambiguous. Trimming cost V 5 bases and J 3 bases, with 14 bases left between them. Germline CDR1 SNHLY, CDR2 FYNNEI. The CDR3 is 15 amino acids. CDR3 region: CASSLQAPGGNTIYF. The CDR3 coding sequence is TGTGCCAGCAGTTTGCAGGCGCCGGGTGGAAACACCATATATTTT. Based on the CDR3 plus reference TRBV2 and TRBJ1-3, the full variable domain is EPEVTQTPSHQVTQMGQEVILRCVPISNHLYFYWYRQILGQKVEFLVSFYNNEISEKSEIFDDQFSVERPDGSNFTLKIRSTKLEDSAMYFCASSLQAPGGNTIYFGEGSWLTVV.

The V call is TRBV11-2, the J call TRBJ2-5; D is uncertain. Germline CDR1 SGHAT, CDR2 FQNNGV. V lost 0 bases, J lost 6 bases, and 11 bases lay in between. CDR3 size: 14 residues. The CDR3: CASSLDWFGQTQYF. The CDR3 DNA reads TGTGCCAGCAGCTTAGATTGGTTTGGGCAGACCCAGTACTTC.

A few counts support this clone. The chain couples TRBV7-9 to TRBJ1-5, with D possibly being TRBD1 (5 bases). Germline CDR1 reads SEHNR; CDR2 reads FQNEAQ (reference sequence). V shed 5 bases and J shed 1 base, with 12 bases lying between them. This CDR3 comprises 15 residues. CDR3 protein: CASSLGTSSNQPQHF. In DNA, the CDR3 is TGTGCCAGCAGCCTCGGGACGTCAAGCAATCAGCCCCAGCATTTT. Full variable domain (missing parts from reference TRBV7-9 and TRBJ1-5): DTGVSQNPRHKITKRGQNVTFRCDPISEHNRLYWYRQTLGQGPEFLTYFQNEAQLEKSRLLSDRFSAERPKGSFSTLEIQRTEQGDSAMYLCASSLGTSSNQPQHFGDGTRLSIL.

The chain combines TRBV5-1 with TRBJ2-7; 7 bases match TRBD2. CDR1 SGHRS and CDR2 YFSETQ come from the germline V gene. J lost 7 bases, V lost 5 bases, and 12 bases had no gene match. This CDR3 comprises 14 residues. The chain's CDR3 is CASSPLAGAEEQYF. The CDR3 bases are TGCGCCAGCAGTCCTTTGGCGGGAGCAGAGGAGCAGTACTTC.

The chain combines TRBV2 with TRBJ1-1; no clear D. The length of the CDR3 is 11 residues. Germline loops: CDR1 SNHLY, CDR2 FYNNEI. V was cut by 7 bases and J by 2 bases, with 5 bases left in between. This CDR3 is CASMRNTEAFF. DNA for the CDR3: TGTGCCAGCATGAGAAACACTGAAGCTTTCTTT.

This sequence joins TRBV5-1 and TRBJ1-4; D unresolved. The CDR3 length is 14 residues. V gave up 5 bases and J gave up 3 bases, with 11 bases separating them. Germline V gene sequence: CDR1 SGHRS, CDR2 YFSETQ. The CDR3 nucleotides are TGCGCCAGCAGGCTGGGTTCGGCTAATGAAAAACTGTTTTTT. Amino acid sequence: CASRLGSANEKLFF.

The V and J genes are TRBV7-2 and TRBJ2-7; either TRBD1 or TRBD2 may supply D (6 bases each). The length of the CDR3 is 16 residues. CDR1 and CDR2 (germline): SGHTA, FQGNSA. Trimming stripped 1 base from V and 1 base from J, with 14 bases between. The CDR3 DNA follows: TGTGCCAGCAGCTTAGGAGGAGGGGGAACTTCCTACGAGCAGTACTTC. The encoded protein is CASSLGGGGTSYEQYF.

Regarding this clone: Other DNA sequences of this sample code for an identical CDR3. The chain combines TRBV5-1 with TRBJ2-3, with 11 bases lining up with TRBD2. There are 16 residues in the CDR3. The V and J ends lost 5 bases and 0 bases, in that order; junction bases with no gene match: 5. Looked up from germline, CDR1 is SGHRS and CDR2 is YFSETQ. CDR3 DNA sequence: TGCGCCAGCAGTCCCTGGACTAGCGGGAGCACAGATACGCAGTATTTT. Its translation is CASSPWTSGSTDTQYF.

This chain connects TRBV10-3 to TRBJ2-7; D is possibly TRBD1 (7 bases). There are 14 residues in the CDR3. Germline CDR1 ENHRY, CDR2 SYGVKD. The V end was cut by 6 bases, the J end by 0 bases, with 12 bases between. This chain's CDR3 is CAIRGGQSSYEQYF. The CDR3 DNA follows: TGTGCCATCAGGGGGGGACAGAGCTCCTACGAGCAGTACTTC.

This clone was observed a single time. The V call is TRBV11-2, the J call TRBJ1-2, with 7 bases matching TRBD1. V trimming: 6 bases; J trimming: 7 bases; junction bases outside the gene matches: 14. Germline V gives CDR1 SGHAT, CDR2 FQNNGV. CDR3 length: 15 amino acids. DNA for the CDR3: TGTGCCAGCAGTTCCCCCCGACAGGGTTCGTCTGGCTACACCTTC. Translated: CASSSPRQGSSGYTF.

The chain links TRBV28 to TRBJ1-2; tentatively, D is TRBD1 (6 bases). Germline lookup yields CDR1 MDHEN and CDR2 SYDVKM. V was trimmed by 4 bases and J by 4 bases, leaving 16 bases between them. This CDR3 contains 15 residues. CDR3 nucleotides: TGTGCCAGCAGTTCGCCCCCGGGGACACTCTATGGCTACACCTTC. The encoded protein is CASSSPPGTLYGYTF.

This chain connects TRBV9 to TRBJ1-2, with D possibly being TRBD1 (6 bases). V was trimmed by 3 bases and J by 5 bases, leaving 17 bases between them. CDR1 and CDR2 (germline): SGDLS, YYNGEE. The CDR3 has 15 amino acids. CDR3 DNA: TGTGCCAGCAGCGCGTACCTACAGGGAGGGTATGGCTACACCTTC. Translated, it gives CASSAYLQGGYGYTF.

The gene calls are TRBV5-1 and TRBJ2-3; 10 bases align to TRBD1. Trimming at V came to 4 bases and at J to 4 bases, leaving 3 bases not matched to a gene. CDR3 size: 14 residues. Germline V CDR1 and CDR2: SGHRS, YFSETQ. The CDR3 DNA sequence: TGCGCCAGCAGCAAGGGACAGGGGTCAGATACGCAGTATTTT. Amino acids: CASSKGQGSDTQYF.